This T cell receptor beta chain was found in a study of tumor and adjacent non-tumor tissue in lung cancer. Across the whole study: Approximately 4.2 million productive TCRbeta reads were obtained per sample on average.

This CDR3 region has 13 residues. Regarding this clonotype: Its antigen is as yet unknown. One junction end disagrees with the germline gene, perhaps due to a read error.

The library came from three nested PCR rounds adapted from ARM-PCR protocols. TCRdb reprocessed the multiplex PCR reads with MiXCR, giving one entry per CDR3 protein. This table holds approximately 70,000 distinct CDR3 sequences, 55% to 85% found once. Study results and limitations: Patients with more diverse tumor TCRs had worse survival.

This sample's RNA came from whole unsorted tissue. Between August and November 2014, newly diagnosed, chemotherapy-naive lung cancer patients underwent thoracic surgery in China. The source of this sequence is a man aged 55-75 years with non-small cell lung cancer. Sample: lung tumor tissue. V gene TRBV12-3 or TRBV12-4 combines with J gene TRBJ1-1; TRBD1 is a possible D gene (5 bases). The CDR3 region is CASEIEGGAEVFF. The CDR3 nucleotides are TGTGCCAGCGAAATTGAGGGAGGGGCTGAAGTTTTCTTT.